This T cell receptor (beta chain) was sequenced in a study of cytomegalovirus exposure and HLA in healthy donors. This clone has a handful of counts. The same CDR3 is also encoded by other DNA sequences in this sample. Amplification used 60 Vbeta primers and 13 Jbeta primers. Produced via immunoSEQ multiplex PCR; TCRdb's table is partial and in-frame only. The sample carries about 98,000 clones, 55% to 75% recorded once. This CDR3 is built from 14 residues. Germline CDR1 reads SGHRS; CDR2 reads YFSETQ. J gave up 2 bases and V 2 bases, and 3 bases lay outside the gene matches. Sequences were obtained from PBMCs. This chain links TRBV5-1 with TRBJ2-7; 8 nucleotides match TRBD1. The origin of this receptor is a man aged 45-65 years in good health and CMV-seronegative. CDR3 in DNA: TGCGCCAGCAGCTTAACAGGGGGTACCTACGAGCAGTACTTC. Protein sequence: CASSLTGGTYEQYF.